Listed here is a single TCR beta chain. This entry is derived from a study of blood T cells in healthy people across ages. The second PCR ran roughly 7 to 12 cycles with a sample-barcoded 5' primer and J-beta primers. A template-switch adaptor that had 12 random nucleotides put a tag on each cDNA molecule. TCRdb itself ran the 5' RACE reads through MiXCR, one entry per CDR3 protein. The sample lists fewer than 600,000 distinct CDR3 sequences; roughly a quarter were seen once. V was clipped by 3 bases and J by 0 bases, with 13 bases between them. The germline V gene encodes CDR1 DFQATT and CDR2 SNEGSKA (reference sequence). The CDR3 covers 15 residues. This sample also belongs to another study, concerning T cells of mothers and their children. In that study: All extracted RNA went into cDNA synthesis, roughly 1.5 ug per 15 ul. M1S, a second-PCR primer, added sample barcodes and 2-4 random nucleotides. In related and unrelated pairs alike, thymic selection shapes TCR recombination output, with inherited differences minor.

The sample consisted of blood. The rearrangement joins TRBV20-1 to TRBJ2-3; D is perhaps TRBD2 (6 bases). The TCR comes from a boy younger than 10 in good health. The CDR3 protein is CSASPGTLSTDTQYF. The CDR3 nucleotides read TGCAGTGCTAGCCCCGGGACTTTAAGCACAGATACGCAGTATTTT.